Presented here are 11 T cell receptor beta chains from one specimen sequenced in a study of T cell repertoires in cytomegalovirus infection. Each CDR3 protein gets one entry after TCRdb re-called the reads with MiXCR. The table lists about 200,000 distinct CDR3 sequences, about a tenth of them singletons. Sequencing was performed on PBMCs. The source is a human donor in good health (CMV status not recorded). Some clones in this sample may be carry-over from other donors' samples.

This clonotype was counted many times. This chain links TRBV6-5 with TRBJ1-1; no definite D call. Trimming took 0 bases from V and 0 from J, leaving 17 bases between them. This CDR3 is built from 18 residues. CDR1 is MNHEY, CDR2 SVGAGI, per germline. CDR3 sequence (DNA): TGTGCCAGCAGTTACTCGGCCGGACGACGTGAGATGAACACTGAAGCTTTCTTT. Protein product: CASSYSAGRREMNTEAFF.

The J gene is TRBJ2-1, the V gene TRBV28; 7 bases match TRBD2. The CDR3 length is 14 residues. Germline assignment: CDR1 MDHEN and CDR2 SYDVKM. Trimming cost V 8 bases and J 8 bases; bases outside gene matches: 12. The CDR3 DNA sequence: TGTGCCAGCCTTACTCGCGGGAGAGGTGATGAGCAGTTCTTC. Translation gives CASLTRGRGDEQFF. Full variable domain (remainder filled in from reference TRBV28 and TRBJ2-1): DVKVTQSSRYLVKRTGEKVFLECVQDMDHENMFWYRQDPGLGLRLIYFSYDVKMKEKGDIPEGYSVSREKKERFSLILESASTNQTSMYLCASLTRGRGDEQFFGPGTRLTVL.

This clonotype was counted a few times. The chain is built from TRBV20-1 and TRBJ2-7; TRBD2 aligns across 10 bases. V lost 4 bases, J lost 0 bases, and 9 bases stayed unmatched. The CDR3 is 16 amino acids. Germline V lookup: CDR1 DFQATT, CDR2 SNEGSKA (reference sequence). CDR3 residues: CSATGTSARSSYEQYF. Written as DNA, the CDR3 is TGCAGTGCTACCGGGACTAGCGCAAGGAGCTCCTACGAGCAGTACTTC.

The chain uses TRBV12-3 or TRBV12-4 and TRBJ1-3; D not certain. The CDR3 runs 14 residues. Trimming left V 4 bases short and J 0 bases short, with 7 bases between. CDR3 protein: CASSYRASGNTIYF. In nucleotides, the CDR3 is TGTGCCAGCAGTTACAGAGCCTCTGGAAACACCATATATTTT.

This clonotype was recorded at least ten times. V is TRBV12-3 or TRBV12-4 and J is TRBJ1-1, with 11 bases fitting TRBD1. With V trimmed by 7 bases and J by 11 bases, 15 bases remained unmatched. CDR3 length: 15 residues. This CDR3 reads CASISSLGTGGTAFF. CDR3 DNA sequence: TGTGCCAGCATCTCCTCCCTCGGGACAGGGGGAACGGCTTTCTTT.

This clonotype has a count of ten or more. V usage is TRBV5-4 and J usage is TRBJ1-5, with 9 nucleotides matching TRBD1. The length of the CDR3 is 15 residues. V trimming: 4 bases; J trimming: 1 base; junction bases outside the gene matches: 3. CDR1 is SGHNT and CDR2 is YYREEE in the germline V gene (reference sequence). The CDR3 nucleotides read TGTGCCAGCAGCGATGGGACAGGGAGCAATCAGCCCCAGCATTTT. Amino acid sequence: CASSDGTGSNQPQHF.

The genes are TRBV12-3 or TRBV12-4 and TRBJ1-6; possibly TRBD1 for D (5 bases). Between the trimmed V and J ends, which lost 6 bases and 12 bases, there was a span of 21 bases. The CDR3 length is 15 residues. CDR3 sequence reads: CASSPTRTTGGPLHF. The CDR3 nucleotides read TGTGCCAGCAGCCCAACGAGGACAACCGGCGGACCCCTCCACTTT.

This clonotype was seen repeatedly, ten times or more. V and J are TRBV11-2 and TRBJ1-2; 12 bases are a match to TRBD1. The V gene's germline CDR1 is SGHAT and CDR2 FQNNGV. This CDR3 contains 16 residues. V lost 5 bases to trimming and J lost 4 bases; unmatched junction nucleotides: 8. The CDR3 DNA is TGTGCCAGCAGCCCCTCGGGACAGGGGGCTGCCTATGGCTACACCTTC. It translates to CASSPSGQGAAYGYTF. Filled out from reference TRBV11-2 and TRBJ1-2, the complete variable domain reads EAGVAQSPRYKIIEKRQSVAFWCNPISGHATLYWYQQILGQGPKLLIQFQNNGVVDDSQLPKDRFSAERLKGVDSTLKIQPAKLEDSAVYLCASSPSGQGAAYGYTFGSGTRLTVV.

This clonotype has a handful of counts. The chain employs TRBV30 and TRBJ2-3; 7 bases are a match to TRBD2. This CDR3 contains 15 residues. Germline V gives CDR1 GTSNPN, CDR2 SVGIG (reference sequence). J lost 7 bases, V lost 2 bases, and 12 bases had no gene match. This CDR3 is CAWSILRGEGNTQYF. The CDR3 coding sequence is TGTGCCTGGAGTATTCTCCGGGGGGAGGGAAATACGCAGTATTTT.

This clonotype was counted only a few times. The chain is built from TRBV29-1 and TRBJ2-1, with D hard to call. Between the trimmed V and J ends, which lost 3 bases and 0 bases, there was a span of 12 bases. This CDR3 has 15 amino acids. The germline V gene encodes CDR1 SQVTM and CDR2 ANQGSEA. The CDR3 DNA sequence: TGCAGCGTTGATAACCCAGCCAGCTCCTACAATGAGCAGTTCTTC. This encodes CSVDNPASSYNEQFF.

This clonotype appeared a few times. The rearrangement joins TRBV28 to TRBJ1-5; TRBD1 matches 8 bases. CDR3 length: 15 amino acids. Germline CDR1 MDHEN, CDR2 SYDVKM. V shed 3 bases and J 6 bases; nucleotides not matched to a gene: 7. The CDR3 loop is CASSFADREGQPQHF. The CDR3 region has the DNA TGTGCCAGCAGTTTCGCGGACAGGGAAGGTCAGCCCCAGCATTTT.